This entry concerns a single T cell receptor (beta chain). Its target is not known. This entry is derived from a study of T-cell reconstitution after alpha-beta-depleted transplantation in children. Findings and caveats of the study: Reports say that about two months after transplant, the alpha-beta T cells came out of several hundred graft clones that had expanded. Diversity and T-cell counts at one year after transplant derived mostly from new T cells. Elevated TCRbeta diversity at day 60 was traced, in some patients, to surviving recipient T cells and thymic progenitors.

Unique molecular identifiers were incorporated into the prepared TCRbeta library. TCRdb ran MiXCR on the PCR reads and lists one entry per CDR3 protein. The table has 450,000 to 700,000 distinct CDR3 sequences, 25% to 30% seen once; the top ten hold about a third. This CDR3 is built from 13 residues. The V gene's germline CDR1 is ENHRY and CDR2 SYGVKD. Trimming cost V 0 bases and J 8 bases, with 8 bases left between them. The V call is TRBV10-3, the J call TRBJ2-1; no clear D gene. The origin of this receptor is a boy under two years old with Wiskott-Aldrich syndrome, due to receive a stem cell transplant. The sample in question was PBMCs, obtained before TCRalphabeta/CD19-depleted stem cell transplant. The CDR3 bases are TGTGCCATCAGTGAGTCAGGGCCGGATGAGCAGTTCTTC. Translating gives CAISESGPDEQFF.